This T cell receptor beta chain stems from a study of regulatory T cells in long-lasting Graves disease. Study-wide context: Positive TSH receptor antibodies alongside over 5 years of antithyroid drugs were what marked Graves' disease as persistent.

Arm-PCR with iRepertoire HTBI primers amplified the CDR3 regions for these TCR beta libraries. MiXCR was run by TCRdb on the multiplex PCR reads, yielding one entry per CDR3 protein. Among a few hundred thousand distinct CDR3 sequences listed, roughly 25% were seen once. Sample time point: persistent/refractory GD, antithyroid drugs over 5 years with positive TRAb. PBMC RNA was the source of the TCR library. Whole-study results and caveats: There was favoring of TRBV28, TRBJ1-2 and TRBJ2-5 in persistent disease. Whereas nearly 1,000 public clonotypes were shared by new patients, persistent patients shared more, at under 3,000. Persistent Graves' patients showed less TCR diversity than newly diagnosed ones.

V lost 4 bases to trimming and J lost 4 bases, with 8 bases between them. The CDR3 has 12 amino acids. Germline V gives CDR1 SGDLS, CDR2 YYNGEE. Details on this clonotype: Antigen unknown.

The V gene is TRBV9, the J gene TRBJ1-2, with a weak D call TRBD1 (5 bases). The sequence was collected from a woman in her 40s with Graves disease. Sequenced here: peripheral blood mononuclear cells (PBMCs), sampled when the disease was refractory, from a patient treated with antithyroid drugs. The chain's CDR3 is CASSIGAYGYTF. CDR3 bases: TGTGCCAGCAGCATCGGGGCCTATGGCTACACCTTC.